The 25 T cell receptor beta chains listed next were all sequenced from one sample in a study of blood T cell repertoires in COVID-19. Only in-frame clones appear in the TCRdb table, and some are missing; sequencing was by immunoSEQ multiplex PCR. The repertoire holds 150,000 to 200,000 clones, with more than 85% as singletons. Sequencing used PBMCs or T cells enriched from blood (not recorded which). All receptors derive from a human donor with acute COVID-19. The donor label of this sample is uncertain.

This clone was counted only a few times. The DNA for the CDR3 is TGTGCCAGCAGCCAAGGGCTAGTTGGCGGGGAGCTGTTTTTT. This gives the protein CASSQGLVGGELFF. The chain uses TRBV3-1 (or the pseudogene TRBV3-2) and TRBJ2-2; no reliable D call. CDR1 is LGHDT and CDR2 is YNNKEL in the germline V gene (reference sequence). V was cut by 1 base and J by 7 bases, with 10 bases left in between. The CDR3 contains 14 residues.

The chain employs TRBV28 and TRBJ1-1, with unresolved D. Trimming shortened V by 8 bases and J by 1 base, and 11 bases separated the two germline ends. The CDR3 is made up of 13 amino acids. CDR1 MDHEN and CDR2 SYDVKM come from the germline V gene. DNA of the CDR3: TGTGCCAGCGTACAGATACAGAACACTGAAGCTTTCTTT. Translating gives CASVQIQNTEAFF.

V is TRBV19 and J is TRBJ1-2; maybe TRBD1 (5 bases). From germline, CDR1 is LNHDA and CDR2 SQIVND (reference sequence). This CDR3 spans 12 amino acids. V was cut by 5 bases and J by 4 bases, with 8 bases left in between. The CDR3 protein is CASSAGTYGYTF. CDR3 nucleotides: TGTGCCAGTAGTGCGGGGACCTATGGCTACACCTTC.

The chain employs TRBV18 and TRBJ1-4, with a tentative D call TRBD1 (6 bases). The CDR3 consists of 15 residues. V was trimmed by 2 bases and J by 1 base, leaving 8 bases between them. Germline values: CDR1 KGHSH, CDR2 LQKENI. In DNA, the CDR3 is TGTGCCAGCTCACCAGGGGGCCGAACTAATGAAAAACTGTTTTTT. It codes for CASSPGGRTNEKLFF.

This clone was recorded a few times. J is TRBJ1-1 and V is TRBV4-1, with a possible D match to TRBD1 (6 bases). CDR1 and CDR2 from the germline V gene are MGHRA and YSYEKL. The CDR3 totals 13 residues. V was cut by 6 bases and J by 3 bases, with 11 bases left in between. This chain's CDR3 is CASSLQGDTEAFF. The CDR3 bases are TGCGCCAGCAGTCTACAGGGCGACACTGAAGCTTTCTTT.

V is TRBV7-9 and J is TRBJ1-3; D possibly corresponds to TRBD1 (6 bases). Germline CDR1 reads SEHNR; CDR2 reads FQNEAQ (reference sequence). Deletions cut 3 bases from V and 2 bases from J, with 8 bases between. The CDR3 consists of 14 residues. CDR3 in amino acids: CASSLGHPGNTIYF. The CDR3 coding sequence is TGTGCCAGCAGCTTGGGACACCCTGGAAACACCATATATTTT. The full variable domain, in which reference TRBV7-9 and TRBJ1-3 provide the parts outside the CDR3, is DTGVSQNPRHKITKRGQNVTFRCDPISEHNRLYWYRQTLGQGPEFLTYFQNEAQLEKSRLLSDRFSAERPKGSFSTLEIQRTEQGDSAMYLCASSLGHPGNTIYFGEGSWLTVV.

The table lists this clone with a few counts. The V gene is TRBV5-8, the J gene TRBJ2-5; 11 nucleotides match TRBD1. The germline V gene has CDR1 SGHTS and CDR2 YDEGEE. The CDR3 runs 15 residues. V shed 2 bases, J shed 3 bases, and the junction held 3 bases outside the gene matches. DNA of the CDR3: TGTGCCAGCAGCTTCGGACAGGGGGCGAAAGAGACCCAGTACTTC. Its protein is CASSFGQGAKETQYF.

The V and J genes are TRBV13 and TRBJ1-1; D is unclear. CDR1 and CDR2 (germline): PRHDT, FYEKMQ (reference sequence). V gave up 3 bases and J gave up 4 bases, with 12 bases separating them. CDR3 length: 14 amino acids. CDR3 region: CASSFSGSGTEAFF. As DNA, the CDR3 is TGTGCCAGCAGCTTTAGCGGCTCGGGCACTGAAGCTTTCTTT.

This sequence joins TRBV19 and TRBJ2-7; D gene uncertain. Germline V gene sequence: CDR1 LNHDA, CDR2 SQIVND (reference sequence). The CDR3 runs 14 residues. V was clipped by 1 base and J by 5 bases, with 12 bases between them. The CDR3 nucleotides are TGTGCCAGTAGTATAGGGGTAGGCGGCGACGAGCAGTACTTC. Residues: CASSIGVGGDEQYF.

The chain carries TRBV18 and TRBJ2-2, with 9 bases that match TRBD2. With 4 bases clipped from V and 3 bases from J, the junction kept 9 bases outside the gene matches. The CDR3 extends over 17 amino acids. In germline, CDR1 is KGHSH, CDR2 LQKENI. The CDR3 sequence: CASSRLSGGPDTGELFF. CDR3 DNA: TGTGCCAGCTCACGTCTTAGCGGGGGCCCGGACACCGGGGAGCTGTTTTTT.

This clone has only one observation. This chain links TRBV5-1 with TRBJ1-2; weak D call: TRBD1 (6 bases). The germline gives CDR1 SGHRS, CDR2 YFSETQ. This CDR3 contains 13 residues. Trimming left V 5 bases short and J 4 bases short, with 12 bases between. The CDR3 protein is CASRAGGFYGYTF. CDR3 bases: TGCGCCAGCAGAGCTGGGGGCTTCTATGGCTACACCTTC. Variable domain in full (rest from reference TRBV5-1 and TRBJ1-2): KAGVTQTPRYLIKTRGQQVTLSCSPISGHRSVSWYQQTPGQGLQFLFEYFSETQRNKGNFPGRFSGRQFSNSRSEMNVSTLELGDSALYLCASRAGGFYGYTFGSGTRLTVV.

V and J are TRBV6-5 and TRBJ2-1; maybe TRBD2 (6 bases). In germline, CDR1 is MNHEY, CDR2 SVGAGI. V was pared by 0 bases and J by 3 bases, with 6 bases between. The CDR3 has 14 residues. This chain's CDR3 is CASSYSTSYNEQFF. The CDR3 bases are TGTGCCAGCAGTTACTCGACTAGCTACAATGAGCAGTTCTTC.

The chain is built from TRBV19 and TRBJ1-2, with no clear D. CDR1 and CDR2 from the germline V gene are LNHDA and SQIVND (reference sequence). The V gene lost 5 bases and the J gene lost 6 bases, with 7 bases spanning the gap. The CDR3 spans 11 residues. CDR3 nucleotides: TGTGCCAGTAGTGAGGCAGATGGCTACACCTTC. This sequence encodes CASSEADGYTF.

This clone was recorded only once. The chain uses TRBV2 and TRBJ2-1; 8 bases fit TRBD2. CDR3 size: 18 residues. The V gene end was trimmed by 2 bases and the J gene end by 9 bases; junction bases not matched to a gene: 18. Germline values: CDR1 SNHLY, CDR2 FYNNEI. The CDR3 here is CASSEFSGGEGLRGEQFF. CDR3 DNA sequence: TGTGCCAGCAGTGAATTCAGCGGGGGAGAGGGCCTTCGTGGTGAGCAGTTCTTC.

This CDR3 is CASSPTPTVREHEAFF. The CDR3 nucleotides read TGCGCCAGCAGCCCGACCCCGACGGTCAGGGAACATGAAGCTTTCTTT. The V call is TRBV5-1, the J call TRBJ1-1; a weak D match, TRBD1 (5 bases). This CDR3 has 16 amino acids. Deletions cut 4 bases from V and 7 bases from J, with 23 bases between. The germline V gene has CDR1 SGHRS and CDR2 YFSETQ.

The V call is TRBV20-1, the J call TRBJ1-1; D is possibly TRBD1 (5 bases). The germline CDR1 and CDR2 sequences are DFQATT and SNEGSKA (reference sequence). Deletions cut 6 bases from V and 3 bases from J, with 8 bases between. This CDR3 is built from 11 residues. CDR3 residues: CSARGDTEAFF. Written as DNA, the CDR3 is TGCAGTGCCCGGGGGGACACTGAAGCTTTCTTT.

V is TRBV15 and J is TRBJ2-7; D might be TRBD2 (6 bases). CDR1 and CDR2 (germline): LNHNV, YYDKDF (reference sequence). Deletions cut 4 bases from V and 6 bases from J, with 22 bases between. This CDR3 contains 16 residues. As DNA, the CDR3 is TGTGCCACCAGCAAGGAGGGGCCCTTCTCTGAGTTCGAGCAGTACTTC. This gives the protein CATSKEGPFSEFEQYF.

This chain links TRBV5-1 with TRBJ2-3; D ambiguous. V lost 4 bases and J lost 2, with 2 bases in between. The CDR3 has 11 residues. Germline CDR1 and CDR2: SGHRS and YFSETQ. CDR3 DNA sequence: TGCGCCAGCAGCCACACAGATACGCAGTATTTT. Its protein is CASSHTDTQYF.

In DNA form, the CDR3 reads TGTGCCAGCAGTTACATAGGCACAGATACGCAGTATTTT. It specifies CASSYIGTDTQYF. V gene TRBV6-2 or TRBV6-3 combines with J gene TRBJ2-3; D is uncertain. CDR3 length: 13 amino acids. V was trimmed by 2 bases and J by 1 base, leaving 4 bases between them. Germline V gene data show CDR1 as MNHEY and CDR2 as SVGEGT.

This clone was detected only once. This chain uses TRBV5-4 with TRBJ2-2, with 9 bases identical to TRBD1. V dropped 4 bases and J dropped 2; count of bases not matched to a gene: 15. The CDR3 extends over 19 amino acids. The V gene's germline CDR1 is SGHNT and CDR2 YYREEE (reference sequence). Written as DNA, the CDR3 is TGTGCCAGCAGCCGGAGTGGTTTTGGACAGGGGCCAAACACCGGGGAGCTGTTTTTT. It translates to CASSRSGFGQGPNTGELFF.

This chain links TRBV5-1 with TRBJ1-4, with D hard to call. This CDR3 comprises 14 residues. The V gene's germline CDR1 is SGHRS and CDR2 YFSETQ. Trimming stripped 4 bases from V and 0 bases from J, with 7 bases between. CDR3 bases: TGCGCCAGCAGCGGCGGTGCAACTAATGAAAAACTGTTTTTT. This encodes CASSGGATNEKLFF.

The V call is TRBV19, the J call TRBJ2-7; TRBD2 matches at 15 bases. The CDR3 loop spans 15 amino acids. Losses at the gene ends were 3 bases for V and 4 bases for J; bases not matched to a gene: 1. Germline CDR1 reads LNHDA; CDR2 reads SQIVND (reference sequence). The CDR3 DNA reads TGTGCCAGTAGTATCGGGACTAGCGGGGGGTACGAGCAGTACTTC. Its translation is CASSIGTSGGYEQYF.

There are a few counts of this clone. The chain carries TRBV4-1 and TRBJ1-1, with 8 positions matching TRBD1. V lost 3 bases, J lost 1 base, and 7 bases stayed unmatched. CDR3 length equals 16 residues. The germline V gene has CDR1 MGHRA and CDR2 YSYEKL. The CDR3 DNA is TGCGCCAGCAGCCACCTTGGGACAGGAGGGAACACTGAAGCTTTCTTT. Amino acid sequence: CASSHLGTGGNTEAFF.

This rearrangement joins TRBV5-6 to TRBJ1-1; TRBD1 matches 10 bases. The CDR3 runs to 16 residues. Trimming at V came to 4 bases and at J to 4 bases, leaving 10 bases not matched to a gene. In germline, CDR1 is SGHDT, CDR2 YYEEEE. The CDR3 reads CASSLLPDRGGTEAFF. DNA for the CDR3: TGTGCCAGCAGCCTACTCCCGGACAGGGGGGGCACTGAAGCTTTCTTT.

CDR3 sequence reads: CASSQDFGGPTEAFF. CDR3 sequence (DNA): TGTGCCAGCAGCCAAGATTTTGGGGGCCCCACTGAAGCTTTCTTT. The V call is TRBV4-2, the J call TRBJ1-1, with D maybe TRBD1 (6 bases). Trimming shortened V by 0 bases and J by 4 bases, and 12 bases separated the two germline ends. Germline V gives CDR1 LGHNA, CDR2 YNFKEQ. This CDR3 is 15 amino acids long.